This T cell receptor (beta chain) was identified in a study of STAT3 mutations in large granular lymphocyte leukemia. Findings and caveats of the study: TCR clonotype switching after therapy occurred in about 30% of the 18 patients. Sampling intervals varied between patients and samples. Every T-LGLL patient had at least one immunodominant TCRbeta clonotype. Persisting codominant clonotypes may have hidden a small pathogenic clone.

Each sample's TCRbeta library yielded on average about 41,000 productive templates. Profiling relied on immunoSEQ multiplex PCR, and the TCRdb table lists in-frame clones only, not all of them. The sample shows 12,000 or so clones, less than 90% of them seen only once. CDR1 and CDR2 (germline): GTSNPN, SVGIG (reference sequence). The CDR3 is 13 amino acids. V trimming: 4 bases; J trimming: 7 bases; junction bases outside the gene matches: 7. For this clone: Its antigen is as yet unknown.

The sequenced sample consisted of peripheral blood mononuclear cells. The clonotype comes from an elderly man with T-cell large granular lymphocyte leukemia. Some clones in this sample may be carry-over from other donors' samples. The chain employs TRBV30 and TRBJ2-5, with TRBD2 matching over 9 bases. The CDR3 loop is CAWTSGTLGTQYF. The CDR3, as DNA: TGTGCCTGGACTAGCGGGACCCTGGGGACCCAGTACTTC.